The 16 T cell receptor beta chains below all came from one sample that was sequenced in a study of cytomegalovirus exposure and HLA in healthy donors. Libraries were prepared by immunoSEQ multiplex PCR; TCRdb keeps only in-frame clonotypes and omits some of them. The sample carries about 47,000 clones, 80% to 95% recorded once. Sequencing used PBMCs. All receptors come from a young man in good health and CMV-seronegative.

CDR3 in DNA: TGTGCCAGCAGCGTAGTCTCTAGCGGGTACAATGAGCAGTTCTTC. Translation gives CASSVVSSGYNEQFF. This rearrangement joins TRBV9 to TRBJ2-1; 8 bases are a match to TRBD2. CDR1 and CDR2 from the germline V gene are SGDLS and YYNGEE. The J segment lost 4 bases and the V segment lost 0 bases, leaving 3 bases of the junction unmatched. This CDR3 is built from 15 residues.

The V and J genes are TRBV27 and TRBJ2-5; 13 bases line up with TRBD2. Germline values: CDR1 MNHEY, CDR2 SMNVEV (reference sequence). After removal of 5 bases from V and 3 bases from J, the junction contained 3 bases not matched to a gene. CDR3 length: 15 amino acids. CDR3 nucleotides: TGTGCCAGCAGTGCCGGGACTAGCGGGAAAGAGACCCAGTACTTC. This translates into CASSAGTSGKETQYF.

V usage is TRBV9 and J usage is TRBJ2-5; D uncertain. The assigned J gene may be wrong: the sequence end matches TRBJ2-7 better. Germline V lookup: CDR1 SGDLS, CDR2 YYNGEE. This CDR3 is built from 14 residues. CDR3 residues: CASSVGPHSYEQYF. As DNA, the CDR3 is TGTGCCAGCAGCGTAGGCCCCCACAGTTACGAGCAGTACTTC.

J is TRBJ1-1 and V is TRBV7-3; D not resolved. V gave up 5 bases and J gave up 7 bases, with 14 bases separating them. Per the germline V gene, CDR1 is SGHTA and CDR2 is FQGTGA. This CDR3 is built from 13 residues. CDR3 protein: CASSPPNSHEAFF. As DNA, the CDR3 is TGTGCCAGCAGCCCACCCAACAGTCATGAAGCTTTCTTT.

The chain employs TRBV5-1 and TRBJ2-7, with D perhaps TRBD2 (5 bases). Trimming cost V 0 bases and J 6 bases, with 16 bases left between them. This CDR3 comprises 15 residues. Germline lookup yields CDR1 SGHRS and CDR2 YFSETQ. Written as DNA, the CDR3 is TGCGCCAGCAGCTTGGGCCCACTGGGAGCTTCCGAGCAGTACTTC. Amino acid sequence: CASSLGPLGASEQYF.

The J gene is TRBJ2-5, the V gene TRBV10-3; D gene ambiguous. Trimming shortened V by 5 bases and J by 1 base, and 8 bases separated the two germline ends. Germline CDR1 reads ENHRY; CDR2 reads SYGVKD. The CDR3 is 13 residues long. In nucleotides, the CDR3 is TGTGCCATCAGTTGGGCCCTCCAAGAGACCCAGTACTTC. This codes for CAISWALQETQYF.

The rearrangement joins TRBV28 to TRBJ2-1; TRBD1 agrees at 9 bases. CDR1 and CDR2 (germline): MDHEN, SYDVKM. V dropped 5 bases and J dropped 4; count of bases not matched to a gene: 15. The CDR3 consists of 18 residues. CDR3 DNA: TGTGCCAGCAGTCCTAACAGGGGGCCAGGCGGATTTTACAATGAGCAGTTCTTC. It translates to CASSPNRGPGGFYNEQFF.

This rearrangement joins TRBV4-1 to TRBJ2-7, with TRBD2 identical over 8 bases. The CDR3 is 14 amino acids. Trimming took 3 bases from V and 5 from J; bases not matched to a gene: 6. Germline values: CDR1 MGHRA, CDR2 YSYEKL. CDR3 sequence reads: CASSQVGTRNEQYF. The CDR3 DNA follows: TGCGCCAGCAGCCAGGTAGGGACTAGAAACGAGCAGTACTTC.

This clone has just a few counts. The V and J genes are TRBV19 and TRBJ2-7; a possible D gene is TRBD2 (5 bases). In germline, CDR1 is LNHDA, CDR2 SQIVND (reference sequence). This CDR3 is built from 16 residues. The V and J ends lost 5 bases and 5 bases respectively, with 22 bases between them. The CDR3 bases are TGTGCCAGTAGTTCGCTCGAGGGAGCGGAAAGGGACGAGCAGTACTTC. Amino acid sequence: CASSSLEGAERDEQYF.

This chain joins TRBV19 and TRBJ2-1; 12 positions agree with TRBD2. The CDR3 totals 14 residues. CDR1 and CDR2 (germline): LNHDA, SQIVND (reference sequence). The V and J ends lost 3 bases and 14 bases, in that order; junction bases with no gene match: 8. Written as DNA, the CDR3 is TGTGCCAGTAGTATCGGGCCTAGCGGGAGGGCCAAGTTCTTC. Translated, it gives CASSIGPSGRAKFF.

V and J are TRBV2 and TRBJ2-3; 8 positions agree with TRBD1. In germline, CDR1 is SNHLY, CDR2 FYNNEI. The junction had 8 bases not matched to a gene; V was cut back by 6 bases and J by 3 bases. This CDR3 has 15 amino acids. DNA of the CDR3: TGTGCCAGCAGGACAGGGGCGGGTACGACAGATACGCAGTATTTT. Translation: CASRTGAGTTDTQYF.

The rearrangement joins TRBV25-1 to TRBJ1-5; D is undetermined. The CDR3 runs to 13 residues. Germline assignment: CDR1 MGHDK and CDR2 SYGVNS. Deletions cut 3 bases from V and 2 bases from J, with 5 bases between. This CDR3 is CASSDSGNQPQHF. CDR3 nucleotides: TGTGCCAGCAGTGACAGTGGCAATCAGCCCCAGCATTTT.

The chain employs TRBV11-2 and TRBJ2-2, with D possibly being TRBD1 (5 bases). The CDR3 covers 16 residues. CDR1 and CDR2 from the germline V gene are SGHAT and FQNNGV. V lost 4 bases and J lost 1, with 13 bases in between. The CDR3 DNA reads TGTGCCAGCAGCTCTAGGGGAACAGTGAACACCGGGGAGCTGTTTTTT. Encoded protein: CASSSRGTVNTGELFF.

This chain joins TRBV6-1 and TRBJ2-1; 11 bases match TRBD2. The V gene end was trimmed by 0 bases and the J gene end by 8 bases; junction bases not matched to a gene: 6. CDR1 is MNHNS and CDR2 is SASEGT in the germline V gene. This CDR3 comprises 16 residues. The CDR3 loop is CASSEASLAGAYEQFF. The CDR3 bases are TGTGCCAGCAGTGAAGCGTCACTAGCGGGAGCCTATGAGCAGTTCTTC.

CDR3: CASSTPGTGVTEAFF. The CDR3 region has the DNA TGTGCCAGCAGCACCCCCGGGACAGGGGTCACTGAAGCTTTCTTT. This chain connects TRBV6-5 to TRBJ1-1, with 10 bases fitting TRBD1. The CDR3 sequence is 15 residues long. Germline V gene sequence: CDR1 MNHEY, CDR2 SVGAGI. The V gene end was trimmed by 6 bases and the J gene end by 4 bases; junction bases not matched to a gene: 8.

The V and J genes are TRBV5-1 and TRBJ1-4, with TRBD1 matching 9 bases. CDR1 and CDR2 (germline): SGHRS, YFSETQ. The CDR3 covers 14 residues. V dropped 4 bases and J dropped 7; count of bases not matched to a gene: 5. The chain's CDR3 is CASSPGTGIEKLFF. The DNA for the CDR3 is TGCGCCAGCAGCCCCGGGACAGGGATTGAAAAACTGTTTTTT. Together with reference TRBV5-1 and TRBJ1-4, the CDR3 gives the full variable domain: KAGVTQTPRYLIKTRGQQVTLSCSPISGHRSVSWYQQTPGQGLQFLFEYFSETQRNKGNFPGRFSGRQFSNSRSEMNVSTLELGDSALYLCASSPGTGIEKLFFGSGTQLSVL.